This T cell receptor beta chain derives from a study of blood T cells in healthy people across ages. A second PCR of 7 to 11 cycles used a sample-barcoded 5' primer and a J-beta primer mix. TCRdb redid the calling of the 5' RACE reads with MiXCR, one entry per CDR3 protein. Of around 780,000 distinct CDR3 sequences listed, roughly three fifths are singletons. The donors, healthy Caucasians from Russia, were aged 6 to 90. Total RNA, at least 5.5 micrograms per sample, came from PBMCs. This clonotype was seen more than once but under ten times. Germline V lookup: CDR1 SGHRS, CDR2 YFSETQ. V was trimmed by 5 bases and J by 3 bases, leaving 14 bases between them. The CDR3 sequence is 14 residues long.

What was sequenced was blood. This chain links TRBV5-1 with TRBJ1-2, with TRBD1 as a possible D gene (5 bases). This TCR was recovered from a man in his forties in good health. The CDR3 bases are TGCGCCAGCAGACAGGAGGCCGTGGACTATGGCTACACCTTC. This translates into CASRQEAVDYGYTF. Variable domain in full (rest from reference TRBV5-1 and TRBJ1-2): KAGVTQTPRYLIKTRGQQVTLSCSPISGHRSVSWYQQTPGQGLQFLFEYFSETQRNKGNFPGRFSGRQFSNSRSEMNVSTLELGDSALYLCASRQEAVDYGYTFGSGTRLTVV.